Sequencing of this T cell receptor (beta chain) was carried out in a study of CD8+ T cells in alopecia areata. Study summary: Affected scalp percentage determined the severity score of treated patients.

As the sequencing template, cDNA was produced by extracting RNA and reverse transcribing it. Some clones are missing from TCRdb's copy, which holds only in-frame ones; the method was immunoSEQ multiplex PCR. The sample lists about 74,000 clones, 29% seen once, with 14% to 15% in the top ten. V was pared by 7 bases and J by 4 bases, with 10 bases between. Germline CDR1 MGHDK, CDR2 SYGVNS. The CDR3 has 12 amino acids. Treatment denoted: oral pan-JAK inhibitor, 5-10 mg twice daily. This clone was observed a handful of times. V usage is TRBV25-1 and J usage is TRBJ1-1, with TRBD1 as a possible D gene (5 bases). The starting material was CD8+ T cells sorted from blood, obtained at week 4, from a patient treated with tofacitinib. The TCR comes from a human donor with alopecia areata. CDR3 bases: TGTGCCAGCAAAACAGGATTCACTGAAGCTTTCTTT. Its protein is CASKTGFTEAFF.